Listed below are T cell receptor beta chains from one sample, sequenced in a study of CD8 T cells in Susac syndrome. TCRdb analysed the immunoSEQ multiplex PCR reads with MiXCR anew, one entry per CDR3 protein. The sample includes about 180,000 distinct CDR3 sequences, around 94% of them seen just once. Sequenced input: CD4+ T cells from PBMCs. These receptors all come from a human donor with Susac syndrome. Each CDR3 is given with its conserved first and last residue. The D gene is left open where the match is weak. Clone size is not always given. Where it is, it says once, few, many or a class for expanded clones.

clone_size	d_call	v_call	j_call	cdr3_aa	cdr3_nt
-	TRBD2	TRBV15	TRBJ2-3	CATSTRLAGGKRADTQYF	TGTGCCACCAGCACCAGACTAGCGGGGGGCAAAAGGGCAGATACGCAGTATTTT
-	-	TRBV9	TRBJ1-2	CASSPAGTKNYGYTF	TGTGCCAGCAGCCCGGCAGGGACAAAAAACTATGGCTACACCTTC
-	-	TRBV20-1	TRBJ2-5	CSARRGLETQYF	TGCAGTGCTAGGAGGGGCTTGGAGACCCAGTACTTC
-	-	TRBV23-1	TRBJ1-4	CASSQAGSNEKLFF	TGCGCCAGCAGTCAAGCAGGGTCGAATGAAAAACTGTTTTTT
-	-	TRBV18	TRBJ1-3	CASSVSAEVVGNTIYF	TGTGCCAGCTCCGTCTCGGCGGAGGTCGTTGGAAACACCATATATTTT
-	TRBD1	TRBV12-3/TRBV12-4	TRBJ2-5	CASSPGTGRQETQYF	TGTGCCAGCAGCCCCGGGACAGGGAGGCAAGAGACCCAGTACTTC
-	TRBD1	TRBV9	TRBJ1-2	CASSVGTDQRTMGYTF	TGTGCCAGCAGCGTCGGGACAGATCAACGAACTATGGGCTACACCTTC
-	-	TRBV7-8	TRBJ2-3	CASSTRSGATDTQYF	TGTGCCAGCAGCACTAGATCCGGGGCCACAGATACGCAGTATTTT
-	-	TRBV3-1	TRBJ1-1	CASSQGGKNTEAFF	TGTGCCAGCAGCCAAGGAGGGAAGAACACTGAAGCTTTCTTT
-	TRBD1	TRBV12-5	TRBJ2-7	CASGPGQGQYF	TGTGCTAGTGGCCCCGGACAGGGCCAGTACTTC
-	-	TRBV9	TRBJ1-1	CASSVGAGKNTEAFF	TGTGCCAGCAGCGTAGGGGCAGGTAAGAACACTGAAGCTTTCTTT
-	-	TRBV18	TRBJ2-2	CASSPNRDGELFF	TGTGCCAGCTCACCGAACAGGGACGGGGAGCTGTTTTTT
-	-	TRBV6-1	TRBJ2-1	CASSASGLARSYNEQFF	TGTGCCAGCAGTGCGTCGGGGCTAGCTAGGTCCTACAATGAGCAGTTCTTC
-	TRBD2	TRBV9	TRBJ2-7	CASSATSGGRTYEQYF	TGTGCCAGCAGCGCTACTAGCGGGGGGCGGACCTACGAGCAGTACTTC
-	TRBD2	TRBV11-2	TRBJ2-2	CASSTRTSEKFGELFF	TGTGCCAGCAGCACGAGGACTAGCGAAAAGTTCGGGGAGCTGTTTTTT
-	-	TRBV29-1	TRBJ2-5	CSGRTSRETQYF	TGCAGCGGAAGGACCTCCAGGGAGACCCAGTACTTC
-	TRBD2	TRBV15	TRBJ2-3	CATSRQAGGNTDTQYF	TGTGCCACCAGCAGGCAAGCGGGGGGAAACACAGATACGCAGTATTTT
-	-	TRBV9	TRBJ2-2	CASSVEPPINTGELFF	TGTGCCAGCAGCGTAGAGCCCCCGATAAACACCGGGGAGCTGTTTTTT
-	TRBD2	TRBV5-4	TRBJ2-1	CASSLSLAGVYLNNEQFF	TGTGCCAGCAGCTTGTCCCTAGCGGGGGTCTACTTGAACAATGAGCAGTTCTTC
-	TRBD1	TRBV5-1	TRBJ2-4	CASSIGTGNDQYF	TGCGCCAGCAGCATCGGGACAGGGAACGATCAGTACTTC
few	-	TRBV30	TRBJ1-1	CAWSPTREAFF	TGTGCCTGGAGCCCCACCCGTGAAGCTTTCTTT
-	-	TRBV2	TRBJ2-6	CASSDASGGANVLTF	TGTGCCAGCAGTGACGCCTCTGGTGGGGCCAACGTCCTGACTTTC
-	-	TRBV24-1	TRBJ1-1	CATSDSWRNTEAFF	TGTGCCACCAGTGATTCATGGCGAAACACTGAAGCTTTCTTT
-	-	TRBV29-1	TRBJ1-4	CSAKGSATNEKLFF	TGCAGCGCCAAGGGGTCTGCAACTAATGAAAAACTGTTTTTT
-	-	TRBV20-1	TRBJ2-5	CSAHLTGHSAETQYF	TGCAGTGCACATCTCACGGGACACTCTGCGGAGACCCAGTACTTC
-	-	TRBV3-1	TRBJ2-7	CASSQVGTTSYEQYF	TGTGCCAGCAGCCAAGTCGGGACAACCTCCTACGAGCAGTACTTC
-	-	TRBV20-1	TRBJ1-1	CSALPRGAEAFF	TGCAGTGCTTTACCTCGAGGGGCTGAAGCTTTCTTT
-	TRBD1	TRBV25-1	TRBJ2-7	CASRDRYEQYF	TGTGCCAGCAGGGACAGGTACGAGCAGTACTTC
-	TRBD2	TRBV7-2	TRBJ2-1	CASSLGGGGINEQFF	TGTGCCAGCAGCTTAGGCGGGGGGGGAATCAATGAGCAGTTCTTC
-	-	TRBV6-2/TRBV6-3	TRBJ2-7	CASSYRRGSYEQYF	TGTGCCAGCAGTTACCGTCGGGGTTCCTACGAGCAGTACTTC
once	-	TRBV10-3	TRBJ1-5	CATDRDKNQPQHF	TGTGCCACCGACCGGGACAAAAATCAGCCCCAGCATTTT
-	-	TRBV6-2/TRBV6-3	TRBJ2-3	CASRPLGSGNTQYF	TGTGCCAGCAGACCACTAGGATCCGGTAATACGCAGTATTTT
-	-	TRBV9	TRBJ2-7	CASSRSGTPSTTYEQYF	TGTGCCAGCAGCCGTTCCGGGACACCAAGTACGACCTACGAGCAGTACTTC
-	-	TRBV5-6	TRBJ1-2	CASSLVEANYGYTF	TGTGCCAGCAGCTTGGTAGAAGCTAACTATGGCTACACCTTC
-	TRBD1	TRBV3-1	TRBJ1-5	CASSQSPGQWNSNQPQHF	TGTGCCAGCAGCCAATCCCCGGGACAGTGGAATAGCAATCAGCCCCAGCATTTT
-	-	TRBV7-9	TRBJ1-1	CASSPTGPIEAFF	TGTGCCAGCAGCCCTACGGGTCCAATTGAAGCTTTCTTT
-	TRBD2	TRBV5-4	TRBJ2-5	CASSPAGKRETQYF	TGTGCCAGCAGCCCAGCGGGGAAGCGAGAGACCCAGTACTTC
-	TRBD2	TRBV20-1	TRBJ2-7	CSASSRRGALSYEQYF	TGCAGTGCTAGTAGCCGGCGGGGGGCCCTCTCCTACGAGCAGTACTTC
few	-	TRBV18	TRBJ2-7	CASSPPGSHEQYF	TGTGCCAGCTCACCACCGGGGTCCCACGAGCAGTACTTC
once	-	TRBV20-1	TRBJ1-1	CSAYTPGGTEAFF	TGCAGTGCTTATACTCCGGGAGGCACTGAAGCTTTCTTT
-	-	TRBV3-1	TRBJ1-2	CASSQAYGYTF	TGTGCCAGCAGCCAGGCCTATGGCTACACCTTC
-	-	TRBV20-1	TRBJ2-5	CSARDHLGRLSETQYF	TGCAGTGCTAGAGACCACCTAGGACGGCTGTCAGAGACCCAGTACTTC
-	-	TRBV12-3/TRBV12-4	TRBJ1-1	CASRSPGHTNTEAFF	TGTGCCAGCAGGTCACCGGGACACACGAACACTGAAGCTTTCTTT
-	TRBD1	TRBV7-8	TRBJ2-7	CASSIGRGQGAYEQYF	TGTGCCAGCAGCATAGGCCGGGGACAGGGGGCCTACGAGCAGTACTTC
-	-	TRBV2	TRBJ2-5	CASSGSSRQETQYF	TGTGCCAGCAGTGGAAGTAGCCGGCAAGAGACCCAGTACTTC
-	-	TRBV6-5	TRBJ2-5	CASSYSGLYQETQYF	TGTGCCAGCAGTTACTCAGGACTTTACCAAGAGACCCAGTACTTC
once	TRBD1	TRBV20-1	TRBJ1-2	CSATQGADYGYTF	TGCAGTGCCACACAGGGGGCGGACTATGGCTACACCTTC